What follows describes a single T cell receptor beta chain. What it binds is not known. The sequenced fragment ends 3 residues before the CDR3 boundary, so the rest is inferred from the germline J gene. The data derive from a study of T cell clonality in common variable immunodeficiency. Study observations and caveats: Fewer TCRbeta clones were shared among CVID subjects than controls. TCRbeta clonality was increased in CVID versus healthy controls. Fewer deletions and N-nucleotide insertions were reportedly seen in common variable immunodeficiency TCR beta sequences.

The CDR3 has 14 residues. Germline CDR1 and CDR2: SNHLY and FYNNEI. V was pared by 6 bases and J by 4 bases, with 15 bases between. Profiling relied on immunoSEQ multiplex PCR, and the TCRdb table lists in-frame clones only, not all of them. There are 25,000 to 35,000 clones in the sample, none observed a single time. Most patients and controls had Caucasian heritage. This clonotype originated in a human donor with common variable immunodeficiency. The genes are TRBV2 and TRBJ1-1; no reliable D call. The sequencing sample was made of peripheral blood mononuclear cells. CDR3 DNA (partial): TGTGCCAGCAGCACCCAAAAGCACGGCACTGAA. This codes for CASSTQKHGTE. The CDR3 reads in full as CASSTQKHGTEAFF.